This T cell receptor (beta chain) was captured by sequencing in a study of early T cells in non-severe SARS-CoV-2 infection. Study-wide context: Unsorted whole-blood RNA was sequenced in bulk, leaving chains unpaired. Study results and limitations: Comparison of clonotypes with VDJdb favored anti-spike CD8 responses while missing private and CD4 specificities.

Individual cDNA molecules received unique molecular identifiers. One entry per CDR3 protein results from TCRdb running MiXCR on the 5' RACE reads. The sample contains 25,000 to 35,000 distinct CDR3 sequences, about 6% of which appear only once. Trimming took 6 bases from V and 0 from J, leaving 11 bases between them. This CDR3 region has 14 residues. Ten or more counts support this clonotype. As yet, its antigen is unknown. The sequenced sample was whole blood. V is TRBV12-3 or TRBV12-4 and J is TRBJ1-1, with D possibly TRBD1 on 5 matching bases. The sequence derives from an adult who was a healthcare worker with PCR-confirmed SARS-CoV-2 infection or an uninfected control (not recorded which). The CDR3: CASSNGGMNTEAFF. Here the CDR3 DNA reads TGTGCCAGCAGCAACGGGGGAATGAACACTGAAGCTTTCTTT.